This TCR beta chain was recovered during a study of OX40 agonist ivuxolimab in advanced cancers. Here immunoSEQ multiplex PCR was the method, and the copy in TCRdb shows in-frame clones only, minus some. Among around 78,000 clones, over 75% were seen once, and the ten largest hold 0.2% to 0.3%. The germline V gene encodes CDR1 SNHLY and CDR2 FYNNEI. The CDR3 totals 14 residues. V dropped 4 bases and J dropped 5 bases, with 14 bases sitting between them. The material was CD4+ or CD8+ T cells sorted from blood, obtained in a trial of the OX40 agonist ivuxolimab. This TCR was sampled from an adult with an advanced solid tumor such as melanoma, head and neck, liver or kidney cancer. The rearrangement uses TRBV2 and TRBJ1-2; D possibly corresponds to TRBD1 (5 bases). CDR3: CASSVAGSGYGYTF. CDR3 in DNA: TGTGCCAGCAGTGTGGCAGGGAGTGGGTATGGCTACACCTTC.